This TCR beta chain was sequenced during a study of graft-versus-host responses after intestinal transplantation (dated by TCRdb to about 2021). The study in broad terms: The transplants that recipients got were multivisceral, liver-intestinal, or isolated intestinal. After intestinal transplantation, graft-versus-host and host-versus-graft alloreactive T cell clones in the graft, circulation and bone marrow were tracked using bulk TCR-beta CDR3 sequencing. All recipients received anti-thymocyte globulin induction followed by maintenance tacrolimus and steroids for around three years. Alloreactive clones were identified by sequencing pre-transplant mixed lymphocyte reaction products and comparing these products with unstimulated pre-transplant donor and recipient T cells. A peak of at least 4% donor T cells among recipient peripheral blood mononuclear cells was the definition used for donor T cell macrochimerism. Rather than being sequenced by the commercial service, samples from a few later patients were sequenced in-house on an Illumina MiSeq and processed with MiXCR. A cohort of 24 intestinal transplant recipients, including one retransplant, was enrolled, and 3 patients lacking pretransplant specimens were excluded. The paper's findings and limits, for the study overall: Early after transplant, peak levels of circulating GvH clones were associated with declines in HvG clones. In the allografts of patients with donor T cell macrochimerism, GvH to HvG T cell clonal ratios were high. Conclusions were limited by the relatively low number and heterogeneity of intestinal transplant patients. GvH clones turned up in recipient bone marrow, with some appearing earlier in ileal mucosa or blood, a pattern consistent with an intestinal mucosal origin.

The sample's time point label is to be understood as: cells obtained before transplantation from donor or recipient. Mixed lymphocyte reactions plated around 200,000 CFSE-labeled pre-transplant responders with around 200,000 irradiated violet-dye-labeled stimulators and were cultured for 6 days. After the mixed lymphocyte reaction, proliferating CD3+CD4+CFSE-low and CD3+CD8+CFSE-low responder cells were FACS-sorted on a BD Influx sorter. From cysteine to phenylalanine, the CDR3 is 17 amino acids long. The retained sequence is limited to the CDR3, 51 bases, with the frame set at the first base. CDR1 MNHEY and CDR2 SMNVEV are derived from the germline V gene (reference sequence). V is pruned by 4 bases and J by 1 base, leaving 13 bases of the junction without a gene match. Points on this clone: Base qualities are not at hand, and no much larger clone is one base apart.

The method behind the library was the immunoSEQ multiplex PCR assay. In most patients, genomic DNA was isolated using the Qiagen DNeasy Blood and Tissue Kit and sent frozen to Adaptive Biotechnologies for TCR sequencing. For most patients, high-throughput TCR-beta CDR3 sequencing of genomic DNA was performed by Adaptive Biotechnologies. Concerning the study's data processing: TCR sequencing data were retrieved from Adaptive's ImmunoSEQ software for 15 to 20 patients, whereas three other patients were processed with MiXCR and VDJtools. CD4 versus CD8 sorting errors were corrected by removing sequences found in both subsets at a frequency ratio below 5:1. CDR3 nucleotide sequences shared between donor and recipient were removed because the origin of such sequences could not be assigned. At least 2-fold expansion over unstimulated cells and a minimum CFSE-low frequency of 0.002% (template counts) or 0.001% (read counts) were required for clones to be classified as alloreactive. Clones detected in sequenced pre-transplant spleen, lymph node, or MLR CFSE-low populations of the donor or recipient were defined as mappable. The cumulative frequency of alloreactive clones was calculated as a percentage of all sequences, weighted by copy number. Held by TCRdb, this immuneACCESS table contains in-frame sequences only and omits some clones. Under half of the omission traces to an unresolved V gene where checked; the cause of the rest is unknown. That table is the source of V, J and clone size, and D and trimming were worked out from the DNA. The sample data list under 15,000 clones, and about 35% of these were observed just once. 2% to 2.5% of the sample is in the top ten clones.

This TCR came from a human patient who received an intestinal transplant. The sequences come from alloreactive CD8+ T cells from a mixed lymphocyte reaction culture, collected before intestinal transplant. The sample's cell subset or site label is to be understood as: CFSE-low proliferating T cells sorted from approximately 6-day pre-transplant mixed lymphocyte reaction (GvH or HvG direction). The V and J segments used are TRBV27 and TRBJ2-7; the central 7 bases match TRBD1. CDR3 reads: CASSSWDSGTASYEQYF. The sequenced DNA: TGTGCCAGCAGTTCCTGGGATTCTGGGACAGCATCCTACGAGCAGTACTTC.